These 8 T cell receptor beta chains originate from one sample sequenced in a study of cytomegalovirus exposure and HLA in healthy donors. Primers for the PCR totalled 60 Vbeta and 13 Jbeta. Sequencing was performed with immunoSEQ multiplex PCR; in TCRdb, only in-frame clones are kept and a portion is missing. This table has 160,000 or so clones, about two thirds appearing once. Sequenced material: PBMCs. The receptors were gathered from a woman in her 30s in good health and CMV-seronegative.

J is TRBJ2-5 and V is TRBV29-1; TRBD1 matches 8 bases. The J call may be wrong; the DNA end is better matched by TRBJ2-7. Germline lookup yields CDR1 SQVTM and CDR2 ANQGSEA. CDR3 length: 12 amino acids. The CDR3 reads CSVDRGLDEQYF. The CDR3 DNA sequence: TGCAGCGTTGACAGGGGGCTTGACGAGCAGTACTTC.

The chain is built from TRBV6-6 and TRBJ1-1; 7 bases match TRBD1. Trimming took 6 bases from V and 0 from J; bases not matched to a gene: 4. Germline CDR1 and CDR2: MNHNY and SVGAGI (reference sequence). This CDR3 has 14 amino acids. CDR3 region: CASSNRGVNTEAFF. For the CDR3, the DNA is TGTGCCAGCAGCAACAGGGGAGTGAACACTGAAGCTTTCTTT.

The V and J genes are TRBV5-1 and TRBJ1-2, with 7 bases aligning to TRBD1. Germline loops: CDR1 SGHRS, CDR2 YFSETQ. Unmatched junction bases numbered 5, after V lost 0 bases and J lost 3 bases. This CDR3 has 15 amino acids. The CDR3: CASSLGDSLDYGYTF. CDR3 in DNA: TGCGCCAGCAGCTTGGGGGACAGCTTAGACTATGGCTACACCTTC.

The V call is TRBV7-9, the J call TRBJ2-2; 10 positions match TRBD2. J was trimmed by 7 bases and V by 3 bases; bases with no gene match: 8. The CDR3 extends over 16 amino acids. Germline CDR1 reads SEHNR; CDR2 reads FQNEAQ (reference sequence). CDR3 loop: CASSFPSGRVSGELFF. CDR3 DNA: TGTGCCAGCAGCTTCCCCAGCGGGAGGGTGAGCGGGGAGCTGTTTTTT.

The chain carries TRBV7-3 and TRBJ2-2, with D unresolved. Trimming shortened V by 2 bases and J by 4 bases, and 11 bases separated the two germline ends. Germline values: CDR1 SGHTA, CDR2 FQGTGA. The CDR3 extends over 15 amino acids. CDR3 coding DNA: TGTGCCAGCAGCTTAGGCAGTGGTATCACCGGGGAGCTGTTTTTT. As protein: CASSLGSGITGELFF.

The chain has TRBV5-1 and TRBJ1-1; D not resolved. The CDR3 runs to 14 residues. V lost 0 bases and J 0 bases, leaving 6 bases between the germline ends. CDR1 is SGHRS and CDR2 is YFSETQ in the germline V gene. Here the CDR3 reads CASSLGALNTEAFF. As DNA, the CDR3 is TGCGCCAGCAGCTTGGGAGCGTTGAACACTGAAGCTTTCTTT.

This chain uses TRBV7-6 with TRBJ1-4, with unresolved D. Trimming took 0 bases from V and 4 from J, leaving 9 bases between them. The CDR3 is 15 amino acids. Germline V gene data show CDR1 as SGHVS and CDR2 as FNYEAQ. The CDR3 DNA reads TGTGCCAGCAGCTTAGCCCGGGGAGTTAATGAAAAACTGTTTTTT. It encodes CASSLARGVNEKLFF.

This chain links TRBV29-1 with TRBJ2-3; TRBD2 might be the D (5 bases). The CDR3 extends over 13 amino acids. Germline V gene sequence: CDR1 SQVTM, CDR2 ANQGSEA. V lost 2 bases and J 5 bases, leaving 11 bases between the germline ends. Here the CDR3 reads CSVETRLRDTQYF. CDR3 nucleotide sequence: TGCAGCGTTGAAACGCGACTACGAGATACGCAGTATTTT.